This T cell receptor beta chain was sequenced during a study of blood T cells in healthy people across ages. Study-level information: About one barcoded beta molecule per two T cells came from capture by template switching. Overall study findings and caveats: Whereas aged donors had fewer naive CD4+ cells, long-lived donors had more of them and higher diversity.

Germline V CDR1 and CDR2: MNHNY, SVGAGI (reference sequence). This CDR3 contains 12 residues. Trimming took 7 bases from V and 0 from J, leaving 4 bases between them. Combining a sample-barcoded 5' primer with a J-beta primer mix, a second PCR ran for about 7 to 12 cycles. TCRdb passed the 5' RACE reads through MiXCR, listing each CDR3 protein once. The profile shows 550,000 to 650,000 distinct CDR3 sequences, about a quarter of them singletons. This clonotype was observed a few times. The antigen remains undetermined. The same sample was also studied in work on T cells of mothers and their children. According to that study: Mother-child pairs who were related displayed a slightly higher overlap than unrelated pairs, a difference that was non-significant.

The V gene is TRBV6-6, the J gene TRBJ1-3; D is undetermined. The sequencing input was blood. This TCR came from a boy between 2 and 10 years old in good health. The CDR3 loop reads CASKGSGNTIYF. As DNA, the CDR3 is TGTGCCAGCAAGGGCTCTGGAAACACCATATATTTT.